This T cell receptor beta chain was identified in a study of T cells in Graves' hyperthyroidism and ophthalmopathy. Overall study context: Before any treatment, at initial diagnosis, peripheral blood was collected. Broader study findings: Expanded thyroid clonotypes (above 0.001) were mostly also found in blood.

Researchers barred patients who had uncontrolled infection, other autoimmune disease, pregnancy or lactation. Researchers took RNA transcripts and amplified the TCR beta CDR3 regions from them. First-round RT-PCR with HTBI primers amplified the TCR CDR3 region. TCRdb reanalysed the multiplex PCR reads using MiXCR and keeps one entry per CDR3 protein. The table lists some 460,000 distinct CDR3 sequences, around 16% of them singletons. In this sample, this clonotype turned up many times. Its matching antigen is unknown. The V end was cut by 6 bases, the J end by 2 bases, with 17 bases between. The CDR3 extends over 15 amino acids. Germline CDR1 and CDR2: MDHEN and SYDVKM.

This TCR derives from a woman in her late teens or twenties with Graves' hyperthyroidism. Sequenced sample: blood. This chain connects TRBV28 to TRBJ2-7; D is possibly TRBD1 or TRBD2 (6 bases each). The CDR3: CASRDYSGVAYEQYF. Written as DNA, the CDR3 is TGTGCCAGCAGGGACTACTCAGGGGTTGCCTACGAGCAGTACTTC.